A single sample gave rise to the 32 T cell receptor beta chains below, sequenced in a study of vaccination and CD4 T cells after COVID-19 (dated by TCRdb to between 2021 and 2024). Interpreted using the paper, the treatment or condition label stands for: roughly ten-day PBMC culture with coronavirus spike peptide pools or control peptides (ViraFEST assay). Libraries came from PCR. Sequenced on an Illumina iSeq 100. At the Johns Hopkins FTIC core, DNA from the cultured CD4+ T cells underwent TCR sequencing with the Oncomine TCR Beta short-read assay. TCRdb redid the processing of the public reads, applying fastp at Q25 and MiXCR, and retained in-frame beta chains. Rows matching on CDR3 protein sequence are summarized as one entry with the most common DNA and genes. A total of about 11,000 distinct CDR3 sequences appear in this sample, about 30% of them only once. The ten top clones hold approximately 15% of the sample.

These receptors' targets are unknown. The specimen comprised CD4+ T cells from blood, cultured in vitro, sampled after SARS-CoV-2 vaccination. The receptor source for this set is a human donor who had recovered from COVID-19.

The chain has TRBV7-2 and TRBJ2-5, with 13 nucleotides matching TRBD2. V lost 4 bases to trimming and J lost 5 bases; unmatched junction nucleotides: 10. CDR3 size: 17 residues. CDR1 and CDR2 (germline): SGHTA, FQGNSA. CDR3 loop: CASSYHRTSGSVETQYF. CDR3 DNA: TGTGCCAGCAGCTACCACCGGACTAGCGGGAGTGTGGAGACCCAGTACTTC.

This chain links TRBV24-1 with TRBJ2-3; tentative D call: TRBD2 (5 bases). V lost 4 bases, J lost 0 bases, and 19 bases lay in between. CDR3 length equals 18 residues. The germline gives CDR1 KGHDR, CDR2 SFDVKD. CDR3 sequence: CATSDRQSGIRSTDTQYF. CDR3 bases: TGTGCCACCAGTGACCGCCAATCCGGGATCCGAAGCACAGATACGCAGTATTTT.

This clonotype showed up just once. Written as DNA, the CDR3 is TGTGCCAGCAGCCCTGGGACACCGCTTAGCAATCAGCCCCAGCATTTT. Amino acid sequence: CASSPGTPLSNQPQHF. This chain connects TRBV7-2 to TRBJ1-5; TRBD1 is a possible D gene (6 bases). This CDR3 is built from 16 residues. Trimming took 5 bases from V and 0 from J, leaving 14 bases between them. Germline loops: CDR1 SGHTA, CDR2 FQGNSA.

DNA for the CDR3: TGCAGTGCTCCGGGTGCGGGACCAGATACGCAGTATTTT. Translation gives CSAPGAGPDTQYF. The gene calls are TRBV20-1 and TRBJ2-3; D might be TRBD2 (6 bases). CDR1 and CDR2 from the germline V gene are DFQATT and SNEGSKA (reference sequence). CDR3 length: 13 residues. Trimming stripped 5 bases from V and 4 bases from J, with 13 bases between.

This clonotype was counted only a few times. The V call is TRBV20-1, the J call TRBJ1-5, with D perhaps matching TRBD1 (5 bases). The germline CDR1 and CDR2 sequences are DFQATT and SNEGSKA (reference sequence). This CDR3 contains 14 residues. Trimming took off 4 bases at V and 0 bases at J, with 10 bases between the two ends. The chain's CDR3 is CSATGTVSNQPQHF. In nucleotides, the CDR3 is TGCAGTGCTACCGGGACGGTTAGCAATCAGCCCCAGCATTTT.

The rearrangement uses TRBV28 and TRBJ2-2; no clear D. Germline lookup yields CDR1 MDHEN and CDR2 SYDVKM. The CDR3 spans 14 residues. The V end was cut by 3 bases, the J end by 0 bases, with 5 bases between. The CDR3 is CASSFAANTGELFF. The CDR3 DNA sequence: TGTGCCAGCAGTTTTGCCGCGAACACCGGGGAGCTGTTTTTT.

The chain employs TRBV7-9 and TRBJ1-6; no firm D call. This CDR3 has 15 residues. In germline, CDR1 is SEHNR, CDR2 FQNEAQ (reference sequence). The V end lost 7 bases, the J end lost 0 bases, and 10 bases lay between the germline ends. Written as DNA, the CDR3 is TGTGCCAGCAACCGGCAGAGCTCCTATAATTCACCCCTCCACTTT. This translates into CASNRQSSYNSPLHF.

The chain uses TRBV6-1 and TRBJ1-6, with D perhaps matching TRBD1 (6 bases). V lost 3 bases to trimming and J lost 10 bases, with 16 bases between them. In germline, CDR1 is MNHNS, CDR2 SASEGT. The CDR3 length is 15 residues. CDR3 in DNA: TGTGCCAGCAGTGATCGGGTGTGGACAGACTCACCCCTCCACTTT. It codes for CASSDRVWTDSPLHF.

The chain carries TRBV6-5 and TRBJ1-2; maybe TRBD1 (5 bases). The CDR3 runs to 15 residues. The V gene's germline CDR1 is MNHEY and CDR2 SVGAGI. V gave up 2 bases and J gave up 2 bases, with 12 bases separating them. As DNA, the CDR3 is TGTGCCAGCAGTTACGGGGCGCCTCCCAACTATGGCTACACCTTC. Amino acid sequence: CASSYGAPPNYGYTF.

The gene calls are TRBV20-1 and TRBJ1-4, with 8 bases identical to TRBD1. Germline CDR1 DFQATT, CDR2 SNEGSKA (reference sequence). The CDR3 loop spans 12 amino acids. The V and J ends lost 7 bases and 6 bases, in that order; junction bases with no gene match: 4. The CDR3 protein is CSGQGADEKLFF. CDR3 in DNA: TGCAGTGGGCAGGGGGCGGATGAAAAACTGTTTTTT.

The chain joins TRBV19 to TRBJ1-1, with D possibly being TRBD1 (5 bases). The CDR3 extends over 13 amino acids. Per the germline V gene, CDR1 is LNHDA and CDR2 is SQIVND (reference sequence). V was cut by 3 bases and J by 5 bases, with 10 bases left in between. CDR3 loop: CASSIRQGTEAFF. In DNA form, the CDR3 reads TGTGCCAGTAGTATCCGCCAGGGAACTGAAGCTTTCTTT.

V gene TRBV7-6 combines with J gene TRBJ2-2, with 10 bases that match TRBD2. This CDR3 contains 16 residues. After removal of 2 bases from V and 4 bases from J, the junction contained 4 bases not matched to a gene. Germline CDR1 is SGHVS and CDR2 is FNYEAQ. This CDR3 is CASSLLLAGSTGELFF. The CDR3 DNA is TGTGCCAGCAGCTTACTACTAGCGGGAAGCACCGGGGAGCTGTTTTTT.

This clonotype came up a few times. The chain is built from TRBV20-1 and TRBJ1-6, with TRBD1 as a possible D gene (6 bases). This CDR3 has 15 residues. In germline, CDR1 is DFQATT, CDR2 SNEGSKA (reference sequence). V shed 0 bases and J shed 9 bases, with 15 bases lying between them. The CDR3 is CSARDLRGGSSPLHF. In DNA, the CDR3 is TGCAGTGCTAGAGACCTCAGGGGAGGGAGTTCACCCCTCCACTTT.

This clonotype was recorded once. The chain joins TRBV7-9 to TRBJ2-1; a weak D match, TRBD1 (6 bases). V shed 2 bases and J shed 2 bases, with 10 bases lying between them. CDR3 length equals 15 residues. CDR1 SEHNR and CDR2 FQNEAQ come from the germline V gene (reference sequence). CDR3 bases: TGTGCCAGCAGCTTACAGGGGTCTCCCTACAATGAGCAGTTCTTC. Translation: CASSLQGSPYNEQFF.

The V gene is TRBV6-1, the J gene TRBJ2-7; 10 bases map to TRBD2. The CDR3 loop spans 16 amino acids. V lost 6 bases, J lost 3 bases, and 11 bases stayed unmatched. In germline, CDR1 is MNHNS, CDR2 SASEGT. CDR3 sequence: CASSAQGASGSYEQYF. The CDR3 DNA sequence: TGTGCCAGCAGCGCCCAGGGGGCTAGCGGGAGCTACGAGCAGTACTTC.

This clonotype came up once. This chain joins TRBV29-1 and TRBJ2-7; a possible D gene is TRBD2 (5 bases). The CDR3 extends over 11 amino acids. V lost 3 bases, J lost 4 bases, and 7 bases lay in between. The germline gives CDR1 SQVTM, CDR2 ANQGSEA. The CDR3 sequence is CSVDAGYEQYF. DNA of the CDR3: TGCAGCGTTGATGCGGGTTACGAGCAGTACTTC.

This chain links TRBV6-2 or TRBV6-3 with TRBJ2-7; possibly TRBD2 for D (6 bases). Germline V gives CDR1 MNHEY, CDR2 SVGEGT. Trimming stripped 2 bases from V and 6 bases from J, with 14 bases between. The CDR3 sequence is 14 residues long. The DNA of the CDR3 is TGTGCCAGCAGTTACGGGAGGACGACGGCCGAGCAGTACTTC. This translates into CASSYGRTTAEQYF.

A few counts support this clonotype. This chain connects TRBV28 to TRBJ2-7, with TRBD1 matching over 12 bases. Germline V lookup: CDR1 MDHEN, CDR2 SYDVKM. Unmatched junction bases numbered 5, after V lost 6 bases and J lost 2 bases. The CDR3 runs 15 residues. CDR3 in DNA: TGTGCCAGCAGGGGACAGGGGGCGACGGCCTACGAGCAGTACTTC. This encodes CASRGQGATAYEQYF.

This chain joins TRBV19 and TRBJ1-5, with TRBD1 matching 7 bases. The length of the CDR3 is 14 residues. The V and J ends lost 6 bases and 9 bases, in that order; junction bases with no gene match: 11. Germline V gives CDR1 LNHDA, CDR2 SQIVND (reference sequence). Written as DNA, the CDR3 is TGTGCCAGTAGGGGACAAGACAGGGATCGGCCCCAGCATTTT. Encoded protein: CASRGQDRDRPQHF. The full variable domain, with the rest looked up from reference TRBV19 and TRBJ1-5, is DGGITQSPKYLFRKEGQNVTLSCEQNLNHDAMYWYRQDPGQGLRLIYYSQIVNDFQKGDIAEGYSVSREKKESFPLTVTSAQKNPTAFYLCASRGQDRDRPQHFGDGTRLSIL.

This clonotype was counted a few times. The genes are TRBV6-2 or TRBV6-3 and TRBJ2-7; 10 nucleotides match TRBD2. The CDR3 length is 13 residues. The J segment lost 7 bases and the V segment lost 6 bases, leaving 6 bases of the junction unmatched. Germline V gene data show CDR1 as MNHEY and CDR2 as SVGEGT. In nucleotides, the CDR3 is TGTGCCAGCAGGGGGACTAGCGCAGGGGAGCAGTACTTC. It is translated as CASRGTSAGEQYF.

The sample holds a few counts of this clonotype. The rearrangement uses TRBV12-3 or TRBV12-4 and TRBJ1-2; D uncertain. Trimming took 1 base from V and 7 from J, leaving 7 bases between them. The CDR3 totals 12 residues. CDR3 loop: CASSLGESGYTF. CDR3 DNA: TGTGCCAGCAGTTTAGGGGAGAGTGGCTACACCTTC.

This clonotype was detected only a few times. V and J are TRBV27 and TRBJ1-5; a possible D gene is TRBD1 (5 bases). V dropped 10 bases and J dropped 4 bases, with 20 bases sitting between them. This CDR3 has 15 residues. CDR1 is MNHEY, CDR2 SMNVEV, per germline (reference sequence). CDR3 coding DNA: TGTGCCACCCAGTTTAGAGGGGATTCAAATCAGCCCCAGCATTTT. It codes for CATQFRGDSNQPQHF.

This chain uses TRBV7-2 with TRBJ1-4; weak D call: TRBD1 (6 bases). This CDR3 region has 15 residues. The V end lost 3 bases, the J end lost 8 bases, and 16 bases lay between the germline ends. Germline V CDR1 and CDR2: SGHTA, FQGNSA. The CDR3 loop reads CASSLVYGGGEKLFF. As DNA, the CDR3 is TGTGCCAGCAGCTTGGTATACGGAGGGGGAGAAAAACTGTTTTTT.

This clonotype was picked up a small number of times. V gene TRBV11-3 combines with J gene TRBJ1-2, with a possible D match to TRBD1 (5 bases). This CDR3 is built from 13 residues. CDR1 and CDR2 (germline): SGHNT, YENEEA. V was trimmed by 5 bases and J by 4 bases, leaving 11 bases between them. The CDR3, as DNA: TGTGCCAGCAGCCGGGACGGCTCCTATGGCTACACCTTC. It is translated as CASSRDGSYGYTF.

This clonotype was seen a handful of times. The rearrangement joins TRBV20-1 to TRBJ2-3; D may be TRBD2 (6 bases). This CDR3 region has 15 residues. CDR1 and CDR2 (germline): DFQATT, SNEGSKA (reference sequence). The V and J ends lost 4 bases and 1 base respectively, with 15 bases between them. In DNA, the CDR3 is TGCAGTGCTAAACCCCCGGGACTTCGCACAGATACGCAGTATTTT. It is translated as CSAKPPGLRTDTQYF.

The chain has TRBV7-2 and TRBJ2-7, with 13 positions matching TRBD2. Germline V gene sequence: CDR1 SGHTA, CDR2 FQGNSA. There are 17 residues in the CDR3. With 2 bases clipped from V and 5 bases from J, the junction kept 9 bases outside the gene matches. The CDR3 region is CASSLLGTSGAANEQYF. The CDR3 DNA sequence: TGTGCCAGCAGCTTACTCGGGACTAGCGGGGCCGCCAACGAGCAGTACTTC.

This chain links TRBV7-3 with TRBJ2-1; 9 bases fit TRBD1. The ends lost 3 bases at V and 5 bases at J; junction bases unmatched: 2. CDR3 length: 14 amino acids. The germline CDR1 and CDR2 sequences are SGHTA and FQGTGA. CDR3 sequence (DNA): TGTGCCAGCAGCTTGGGACAGGGTCACAATGAGCAGTTCTTC. Protein product: CASSLGQGHNEQFF. Full variable domain (missing parts from reference TRBV7-3 and TRBJ2-1): GAGVSQTPSNKVTEKGKYVELRCDPISGHTALYWYRQSLGQGPEFLIYFQGTGAADDSGLPNDRFFAVRPEGSVSTLKIQRTERGDSAVYLCASSLGQGHNEQFFGPGTRLTVL.

By sample fraction, this clonotype is medium-sized. This chain joins TRBV27 and TRBJ2-5, with 10 bases aligning to TRBD2. The CDR3 covers 14 residues. The J segment lost 4 bases and the V segment lost 8 bases, leaving 7 bases of the junction unmatched. CDR1 MNHEY and CDR2 SMNVEV come from the germline V gene (reference sequence). The CDR3 protein is CASRLAGVAETQYF. The CDR3 DNA sequence: TGTGCCAGCCGGCTAGCGGGAGTAGCAGAGACCCAGTACTTC.

This chain uses TRBV20-1 with TRBJ2-1; D not resolved. The CDR3 has 14 residues. Trimming removed 3 bases at V and 0 bases at J, with 9 bases between. The germline V gene encodes CDR1 DFQATT and CDR2 SNEGSKA (reference sequence). CDR3 coding DNA: TGCAGTGCTAGTCGGCTTTTCTCCTACAATGAGCAGTTCTTC. Amino acids: CSASRLFSYNEQFF.

V usage is TRBV19 and J usage is TRBJ2-6; no reliable D call. Germline V gene data show CDR1 as LNHDA and CDR2 as SQIVND (reference sequence). V lost 7 bases and J lost 1, with 8 bases in between. The CDR3 covers 14 residues. CDR3 sequence: CASTTGSGANVLTF. In nucleotides, the CDR3 is TGTGCCAGTACCACCGGGTCTGGGGCCAACGTCCTGACTTTC.

The chain uses TRBV20-1 and TRBJ2-3; D uncertain. This CDR3 is 12 amino acids long. The V gene lost 3 bases and the J gene lost 4 bases, with 8 bases spanning the gap. The V gene's germline CDR1 is DFQATT and CDR2 SNEGSKA (reference sequence). CDR3 DNA: TGCAGTGCTAGGAGATCCGCAGATACGCAGTATTTT. It translates to CSARRSADTQYF.

The chain recombines TRBV6-1 with TRBJ1-2; possibly TRBD1 for D (6 bases). Germline V gives CDR1 MNHNS, CDR2 SASEGT. Deletions cut 7 bases from V and 5 bases from J, with 14 bases between. The CDR3 extends over 13 amino acids. CDR3 nucleotides: TGTGCCAGCACCCGGGACACCACATATGGCTACACCTTC. This codes for CASTRDTTYGYTF.